The 27 T cell receptor beta chains reported below all come from one sample, sequenced in a study of beta chain features in type 1 diabetes. Study observations and caveats: Among all four CD4+ subsets, Type 1 diabetes patients had TCRB CDR3s that were moderately but significantly shorter.

The entirety of the isolated RNA underwent reverse transcription, so expressed TCRB transcripts were sequenced. Some clones are missing from TCRdb's copy, which holds only in-frame ones; the method was immunoSEQ multiplex PCR. The sample includes some 70,000 clones, approximately 50% of them seen just once. The antigens of these receptors remain unknown. The sequenced sample consisted of central memory CD4+ T cells from blood. These receptors were obtained from a man aged 25-45 years with type 1 diabetes.

The chain couples TRBV19 to TRBJ1-4, with D unresolved. CDR1 and CDR2 from the germline V gene are LNHDA and SQIVND (reference sequence). Trimming removed 5 bases from V and 0 bases from J, with 10 bases in between. The CDR3 is 15 residues long. The CDR3 nucleotides are TGTGCCAGTAGTCCCCCGGGGACAACTAATGAAAAACTGTTTTTT. Its protein product is CASSPPGTTNEKLFF.

The V call is TRBV7-9, the J call TRBJ1-5, with 10 bases that match TRBD1. CDR1 and CDR2 (germline): SEHNR, FQNEAQ (reference sequence). The CDR3 runs 16 residues. V was pared by 1 base and J by 1 base, with 1 base of the junction left unmatched. The CDR3: CASSLGQGASNQPQHF. DNA of the CDR3: TGTGCCAGCAGCTTAGGACAGGGGGCGAGCAATCAGCCCCAGCATTTT.

V and J are TRBV5-4 and TRBJ2-3; 8 nucleotides align to TRBD2. J lost 7 bases, V lost 0 bases, and 4 bases had no gene match. The V gene's germline CDR1 is SGHNT and CDR2 YYREEE (reference sequence). The CDR3 is 14 amino acids. CDR3 residues: CASSLGGSGNTQYF. The CDR3 DNA is TGTGCCAGCAGCTTGGGAGGTAGCGGGAATACGCAGTATTTT.

The gene calls are TRBV5-1 and TRBJ2-3; D unresolved. Germline V gene lookup returns CDR1 SGHRS and CDR2 YFSETQ. V was cut by 2 bases and J by 2 bases, with 21 bases left in between. The CDR3 is 18 amino acids. This chain's CDR3 is CASSFPDSPSALTDTQYF. DNA of the CDR3: TGCGCCAGCAGCTTCCCTGACTCACCAAGTGCCCTCACAGATACGCAGTATTTT.

This clone was counted many times. The gene calls are TRBV14 and TRBJ2-5; D perhaps matches TRBD1 (5 bases). CDR1 and CDR2 from the germline V gene are SGHDN and FVKESK. This CDR3 has 11 amino acids. Trimming removed 1 base at V and 14 bases at J, with 11 bases between. Here the CDR3 DNA reads TGTGCCAGCAGCCAAGGGACACGAAGATACTTC. Translation gives CASSQGTRRYF.

This chain joins TRBV27 and TRBJ2-2; 12 nucleotides line up with TRBD1. The germline CDR1 and CDR2 sequences are MNHEY and SMNVEV (reference sequence). The CDR3 is 16 residues long. Trimming cost V 7 bases and J 7 bases; bases outside gene matches: 10. CDR3 in amino acids: CASNYRDRGLNGELFF. CDR3 DNA: TGTGCCAGCAACTACCGGGACAGGGGGCTTAACGGGGAGCTGTTTTTT.

A few counts support this clone. The chain employs TRBV29-1 and TRBJ2-3, with 8 bases that match TRBD2. Looked up from germline, CDR1 is SQVTM and CDR2 is ANQGSEA. The CDR3 consists of 15 residues. V was pared by 4 bases and J by 5 bases, with 11 bases of the junction left unmatched. The CDR3: CSVGPRGGGQDTQYF. In DNA, the CDR3 is TGCAGCGTTGGCCCCCGGGGGGGCGGACAAGATACGCAGTATTTT.

In this sample, this clone turned up a few times. V is TRBV7-2 and J is TRBJ2-2; 8 bases align to TRBD2. Looked up from germline, CDR1 is SGHTA and CDR2 is FQGNSA. V gave up 4 bases and J gave up 6 bases; unmatched junction bases: 4. The CDR3 covers 14 residues. The DNA of the CDR3 is TGTGCCAGCAGCTCCCGCGGGGGGCCCGGGGAGCTGTTTTTT. It specifies CASSSRGGPGELFF.

V gene TRBV6-1 combines with J gene TRBJ2-1; TRBD1 is a possible D gene (6 bases). Germline CDR1 reads MNHNS; CDR2 reads SASEGT. V lost 1 base to trimming and J lost 4 bases, with 8 bases between them. The CDR3 contains 14 residues. The DNA for the CDR3 is TGTGCCAGCAGTGAAGGACAGGTATACAATGAGCAGTTCTTC. This sequence encodes CASSEGQVYNEQFF.

V gene TRBV30 combines with J gene TRBJ2-7, with D possibly being TRBD1 (6 bases). Trimming stripped 3 bases from V and 4 bases from J, with 10 bases between. From germline, CDR1 is GTSNPN and CDR2 SVGIG (reference sequence). The CDR3 contains 12 residues. The CDR3 nucleotides read TGTGCCTGGAGCGACAGGTTTTACGAGCAGTACTTC. Its protein product is CAWSDRFYEQYF.

The chain combines TRBV7-2 with TRBJ2-5; 7 bases fit TRBD2. This CDR3 region has 15 residues. Germline-derived CDR1 and CDR2 are SGHTA and FQGNSA. V lost 2 bases and J lost 2; bases outside the gene matches: 5. The DNA of the CDR3 is TGTGCCAGCAGCTTATCGGCGGGAGTTCAAGAGACCCAGTACTTC. It yields the protein CASSLSAGVQETQYF. Full variable domain (rest looked up from reference TRBV7-2 and TRBJ2-5): GAGVSQSPSNKVTEKGKDVELRCDPISGHTALYWYRQSLGQGLEFLIYFQGNSAPDKSGLPSDRFSAERTGGSVSTLTIQRTQQEDSAVYLCASSLSAGVQETQYFGPGTRLLVL.

V and J are TRBV5-1 and TRBJ2-3; 8 bases are shared with TRBD1. The CDR3 is 15 residues long. J lost 5 bases, V lost 4 bases, and 9 bases had no gene match. Germline assignment: CDR1 SGHRS and CDR2 YFSETQ. The CDR3 reads CASSIRTGIEDTQYF. The DNA for the CDR3 is TGCGCCAGCAGCATTAGGACAGGGATCGAAGATACGCAGTATTTT.

This clone was seen a few times. CDR3 loop: CASSRDYLGEQFF. In DNA, the CDR3 is TGTGCCAGCAGCCGGGACTACCTCGGTGAGCAGTTCTTC. The V and J genes are TRBV5-8 and TRBJ2-1, with 7 positions matching TRBD2. There are 13 residues in the CDR3. Germline V gene sequence: CDR1 SGHTS, CDR2 YDEGEE. The trim removed 4 bases at V and 9 bases at J, leaving 7 bases unmatched. Combining the CDR3 with reference TRBV5-8 and TRBJ2-1 gives the whole variable domain EAGVTQSPTHLIKTRGQQATLRCSPISGHTSVYWYQQALGLGLQFLLWYDEGEERNRGNFPPRFSGRQFPNYSSELNVNALELEDSALYLCASSRDYLGEQFFGPGTRLTVL.

V usage is TRBV30 and J usage is TRBJ1-5; a possible D gene is TRBD1 (6 bases). Germline V gene sequence: CDR1 GTSNPN, CDR2 SVGIG (reference sequence). This CDR3 comprises 14 residues. Trimming shortened V by 5 bases and J by 5 bases, and 16 bases separated the two germline ends. CDR3 in DNA: TGTGCCTGGTCATCAGGGGCAGGGGATCAGCCCCAGCATTTT. Translating gives CAWSSGAGDQPQHF.

CDR3 region: CASSHHRDRGLLYNSPLHF. Written as DNA, the CDR3 is TGTGCCAGCAGTCACCACCGGGACAGGGGCTTACTTTATAATTCACCCCTCCACTTT. The genes are TRBV27 and TRBJ1-6; 10 positions match TRBD1. The CDR3 loop spans 19 amino acids. V lost 5 bases, J lost 4 bases, and 14 bases stayed unmatched. CDR1 is MNHEY and CDR2 is SMNVEV in the germline V gene (reference sequence).

The rearrangement links TRBV5-1 to TRBJ2-7, with TRBD2 identical over 9 bases. V was pared by 4 bases and J by 3 bases, with 5 bases of the junction left unmatched. In germline, CDR1 is SGHRS, CDR2 YFSETQ. The CDR3 has 14 residues. As DNA, the CDR3 is TGCGCCAGCAGCCCGACTAGCGGAGACTACGAGCAGTACTTC. It encodes CASSPTSGDYEQYF.

V and J are TRBV6-6 and TRBJ2-7; D is perhaps TRBD1 (6 bases). The CDR3 consists of 15 residues. The germline V gene encodes CDR1 MNHNY and CDR2 SVGAGI (reference sequence). The V and J ends lost 10 bases and 6 bases respectively, with 25 bases between them. CDR3 DNA: TGTGCCATCGGAATTATCACAGGGAAGGGTTTCGAGCAGTACTTC. Translation: CAIGIITGKGFEQYF.

J is TRBJ1-5 and V is TRBV6-6; 7 nucleotides align to TRBD1. Germline V gives CDR1 MNHNY, CDR2 SVGAGI (reference sequence). CDR3 size: 14 residues. The ends lost 5 bases at V and 6 bases at J; junction bases unmatched: 7. CDR3 DNA: TGTGCCAGCAGTATCGGGACAGCGGGTCAGCCCCAGCATTTT. Protein sequence: CASSIGTAGQPQHF.

The V call is TRBV4-3, the J call TRBJ2-1; 12 bases fit TRBD2. The germline V gene has CDR1 LGHNA and CDR2 YSLEER. The CDR3 contains 16 residues. Trimming took 5 bases from V and 9 from J; bases not matched to a gene: 11. The CDR3 nucleotides are TGCGCCAGCAGCTTCCTGACTAGCGGGAGTCATAGTGAGCAGTTCTTC. This gives the protein CASSFLTSGSHSEQFF.

This clone turned up a few times. The V and J genes are TRBV19 and TRBJ2-3; a possible D gene is TRBD1 (6 bases). CDR1 and CDR2 (germline): LNHDA, SQIVND (reference sequence). Trimming shortened V by 7 bases and J by 6 bases, and 8 bases separated the two germline ends. CDR3 length: 11 amino acids. The CDR3 here is CASTRGDTQYF. Written as DNA, the CDR3 is TGTGCCAGTACCAGGGGTGATACGCAGTATTTT. Supplemented by reference TRBV19 and TRBJ2-3, the full variable domain reads DGGITQSPKYLFRKEGQNVTLSCEQNLNHDAMYWYRQDPGQGLRLIYYSQIVNDFQKGDIAEGYSVSREKKESFPLTVTSAQKNPTAFYLCASTRGDTQYFGPGTRLTVL.

The chain uses TRBV7-8 and TRBJ2-2; 7 nucleotides line up with TRBD2. Germline-derived CDR1 and CDR2 are SGHVS and FQNEAQ. This CDR3 comprises 14 residues. J lost 8 bases, V lost 4 bases, and 7 bases had no gene match. Here the CDR3 reads CASSSREGPGELFF. CDR3 DNA sequence: TGTGCCAGCAGCTCTAGGGAGGGACCGGGGGAGCTGTTTTTT.

This chain uses TRBV2 with TRBJ2-7; D is uncertain. Germline-derived CDR1 and CDR2 are SNHLY and FYNNEI. The ends were cut back, 8 bases at V and 2 bases at J, with 10 bases in the middle. The CDR3 sequence is 12 residues long. CDR3 nucleotides: TGTGCCAGCGGGCTATCCGCCTACGAGCAGTACTTC. This encodes CASGLSAYEQYF. Together with reference TRBV2 and TRBJ2-7, the CDR3 gives the full variable domain: EPEVTQTPSHQVTQMGQEVILRCVPISNHLYFYWYRQILGQKVEFLVSFYNNEISEKSEIFDDQFSVERPDGSNFTLKIRSTKLEDSAMYFCASGLSAYEQYFGPGTRLTVT.

This clone appeared a few times. The chain uses TRBV19 and TRBJ2-5; a weak D match, TRBD1 (5 bases). Germline V CDR1 and CDR2: LNHDA, SQIVND (reference sequence). The V end lost 9 bases, the J end lost 2 bases, and 13 bases lay between the germline ends. The CDR3 is 13 residues long. In DNA, the CDR3 is TGTGCCAGATCTAGGGGTGATCAAGAGACCCAGTACTTC. It is translated as CARSRGDQETQYF. Based on the CDR3 plus reference TRBV19 and TRBJ2-5, the full variable domain is DGGITQSPKYLFRKEGQNVTLSCEQNLNHDAMYWYRQDPGQGLRLIYYSQIVNDFQKGDIAEGYSVSREKKESFPLTVTSAQKNPTAFYLCARSRGDQETQYFGPGTRLLVL.

The genes are TRBV29-1 and TRBJ1-4; 7 bases are a match to TRBD1. V lost 6 bases, J lost 3 bases, and 4 bases stayed unmatched. Germline V gene lookup returns CDR1 SQVTM and CDR2 ANQGSEA. The CDR3 contains 13 residues. The DNA of the CDR3 is TGCAGCGTACCCGGGACAGCTAATGAAAAACTGTTTTTT. It is translated as CSVPGTANEKLFF.

The rearrangement uses TRBV5-4 and TRBJ1-2; D is ambiguous. The CDR3 runs to 13 residues. V shed 4 bases and J shed 7 bases, with 14 bases lying between them. CDR1 is SGHNT, CDR2 YYREEE, per germline (reference sequence). This chain's CDR3 is CASSMREVGGYTF. In DNA, the CDR3 is TGTGCCAGCAGCATGAGGGAGGTCGGTGGCTACACCTTC.

Only a few counts were recorded for this clone. The rearrangement links TRBV7-2 to TRBJ2-2, with D tentatively TRBD2 (6 bases). CDR1 and CDR2 from the germline V gene are SGHTA and FQGNSA. With 5 bases removed from V and 5 bases from J, the gap between germline ends came to 15 bases. This CDR3 is 15 amino acids long. As DNA, the CDR3 is TGTGCCAGCAGCCGCGGGGTGGATCAGACCGGGGAGCTGTTTTTT. It specifies CASSRGVDQTGELFF.

This chain joins TRBV7-8 and TRBJ1-1, with 7 positions matching TRBD1. Germline V gene lookup returns CDR1 SGHVS and CDR2 FQNEAQ. The V and J ends lost 2 bases and 2 bases, in that order; junction bases with no gene match: 11. The CDR3 consists of 17 residues. The CDR3 DNA reads as TGTGCCAGCAGCTTAATTCTCCGGGGACAGCGAAACACTGAAGCTTTCTTT. This gives the protein CASSLILRGQRNTEAFF.